This entry is about one TCR beta chain. Which antigen it targets is not known. It has no much larger one-base neighbor in the sample; base qualities were not kept. Sequenced using an Illumina HiSeq 2500. TCR beta libraries were prepared by quantitative 5'-RACE with molecular barcodes. On the authors' methods: A new computational method, built on a probabilistic model of VDJ rearrangement, was used to identify disease-linked TCR variants. TCRdb's own reprocessing of the public reads used fastp at Q25 and MiXCR and kept productive beta chains. Here each entry gathers all rows of one CDR3 protein and keeps the most common genes and DNA. The V and J calls come from TCRdb's annotation, not from the publication. The sample includes 350,000 or so distinct CDR3 sequences, with 14% to 15% observed a single time. The ten largest make up approximately 1% of the sample. This sample was included in a study of CD8 T cells in ankylosing spondylitis (dated by TCRdb to about 2017). Broadly, across the study: T cell receptor beta repertoires were profiled in healthy donors and ankylosing spondylitis patients so that disease-linked TCR variants could be found. The whole study cohort included under 140 healthy donors and about two dozen ankylosing spondylitis patients. Samples of peripheral blood were taken, and for ankylosing spondylitis patients, synovial fluid was collected as well. The paper as a whole reports these results and caveats: Blood from ankylosing spondylitis patients appeared to be characterized by a TCR beta motif composed of about 8 highly homologous amino acid variants. According to the report, matched synovial fluid samples from ankylosing spondylitis patients were significantly enriched for the disease-linked clones. Some TCR beta motif variants had previously been reported in synovial fluid and blood of reactive arthritis patients, which suggested common disease-initiation mechanisms. In peripheral blood, the disease-linked clones were found at relatively low frequencies and had a CD8+ phenotype.

Material for sequencing was blood, either unsorted or a sorted T cell fraction (not recorded which). The clonotype comes from a male donor with ankylosing spondylitis or in good health (not recorded which).

The DNA reads as follows: TGTGCCACCAGCAGGACAGGGATGAACACTGAAGCTTTCTTT. This sequence encodes CATSRTGMNTEAFF. The V gene is TRBV15 and the J gene is TRBJ1-1; a stretch of 7 junction bases matches TRBD1. Reading the germline V gene (reference sequence) gives CDR1 LNHNV and CDR2 YYDKDF. The germline V end is reduced by 3 bases and the J end by 0 bases; junction bases left unmatched: 1. The CDR3, from cysteine to phenylalanine, totals 14 residues. CDR3 DNA is the only sequence kept; it has 42 bases, read in frame from the first base.